This TCR beta chain stems from a study of blood T cell repertoires in COVID-19 (dated by TCRdb to the early 2020s). With regard to the full study: Collaborator samples came from the United States, Italy and Spain and covered acute and convalescent phases of COVID-19. The prospective study material was composed of cDNA or gDNA derived from T cells, B-cell-depleted T cells, or PBMCs. Subjects who had been exposed to COVID-19, were actively infected with it, or had recovered from it provided the deeply sampled blood TCRbeta repertoires that made up the dataset. The repertoires were made available in a free public database intended to serve as a resource for research on the immune response to SARS-CoV-2. The samples were drawn from the first 160 participants of the ongoing ImmuneRACE study and from about 1,200 subjects provided by 6 global collaborators. A de-identified subject ID, COVID-19 status, age in years and sex were almost always included in the sample metadata. Where available, HLA class I and class II types were taken from metadata supplied by the sample provider and were not determined by assay-based typing. What the study reported, not specific to this receptor: How much clinical and demographic metadata was included differed by source and by participant, and the metadata was provided uncurated.

A remark on this clone: The target of this receptor is not known. Qualities for individual bases were not recorded, and no much larger clone is one base off.

Another Seattle source contributed samples from volunteer blood donors who had recovered from COVID-19. Whole blood was collected in K2EDTA tubes by collaborating institutions according to the institutions' own protocols. Collaborator samples were shipped for TCRbeta analysis as frozen whole blood, isolated PBMCs, or DNA extracted from either sample type. TCRbeta CDR3 regions were amplified from genomic DNA by means of the immunoSEQ Assay, a bias-controlled multiplex PCR. The paper's data handling went like this. Nucleated cell counts per sample were estimated from amplification of reference gene primers within the assay. To quantify the absolute abundance of each unique TCRbeta CDR3 rearrangement, sequence reads were collapsed and filtered. Productive Simpson clonality was computed per sample as the square root of Simpson's diversity index over productive rearrangements. TCRdb limited this immuneACCESS table to in-frame rearrangements with V and J called. A share of clones is missing; checked studies link under half to unresolved V genes, and the rest is unexplained. Clone size and the V and J calls come from that table; the DNA yielded D and trimming. This sample gives 280,000 or so clones in total; around 88% of them show up just once. The ten largest clones take up over 6% of the sample.

Here V drops 6 bases and J drops 5 bases, and the junction holds 3 bases not matched to any gene. The germline V gene sets CDR1 to KGHSH and CDR2 to LQKENI. The CDR3 holds 12 amino acids from the cysteine to the phenylalanine. Solely the CDR3 DNA is kept, with 36 bases framed from the first base. Source material: peripheral blood. This TCR was recovered from a woman in her twenties or thirties who had recovered from COVID-19. The sequence links TRBV18 to TRBJ2-5; 7 middle bases align to TRBD1. The nucleotides read TGTGCCAGCTCCGCACAGGGGGAGACCCAGTACTTC. Its amino acids are CASSAQGETQYF.